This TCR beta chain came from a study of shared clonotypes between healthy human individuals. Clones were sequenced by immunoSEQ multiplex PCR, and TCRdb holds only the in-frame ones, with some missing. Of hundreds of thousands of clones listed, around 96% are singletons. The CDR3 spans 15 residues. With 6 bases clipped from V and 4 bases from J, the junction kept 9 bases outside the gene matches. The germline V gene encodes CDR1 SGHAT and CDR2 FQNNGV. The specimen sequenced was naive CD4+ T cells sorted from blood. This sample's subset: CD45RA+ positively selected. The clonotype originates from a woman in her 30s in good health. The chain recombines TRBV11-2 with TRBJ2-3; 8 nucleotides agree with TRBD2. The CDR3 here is CASRFPGLGSDTQYF. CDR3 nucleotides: TGTGCCAGCAGATTCCCGGGACTAGGGTCAGATACGCAGTATTTT.